These T cell receptor beta chains were read from a single sample in a study of sequential checkpoint blockade in melanoma. Clones were read by immunoSEQ multiplex PCR, and TCRdb kept only the in-frame ones, dropping some. The sample records some 2,400 clones, around 23% being singletons. The sample consisted of tumor tissue (inferred from file names), taken from a patient given nivolumab and ipilimumab in sequence. Receptor source: a human donor with melanoma. CDR3s include the opening cysteine and the closing phenylalanine or tryptophan. A D gene is named only where the DNA matches it firmly. Size is omitted from some rows. Given values are once, few, many or a class for expanded clones.

D: TRBD1
V: TRBV28
size: .
J: TRBJ1-1
CDR3: CASSSTQGSTEAFF
DNA: TGTGCCAGCAGTTCTACACAGGGGAGCACTGAAGCTTTCTTT

D: .
V: TRBV6-8
size: few
J: TRBJ1-2
CDR3: CASSPSRAGGSSNYGYTF
DNA: TGTGCCAGCAGTCCATCTCGCGCGGGGGGCTCTTCTAACTATGGCTACACCTTC

D: TRBD2
V: TRBV19
size: .
J: TRBJ2-1
CDR3: CASSIDLRGGGGLAGDDNEQFF
DNA: TGTGCCAGTAGTATAGATCTAAGAGGCGGAGGGGGACTAGCGGGAGATGACAATGAGCAGTTCTTC

D: TRBD2
V: TRBV19
size: once
J: TRBJ2-2
CDR3: CASRTHKAGTGELFF
DNA: TGTGCCAGTAGGACCCATAAAGCGGGAACCGGGGAGCTGTTTTTT

D: TRBD2
V: TRBV19
size: .
J: TRBJ2-7
CDR3: CASSITGLGAEQYF
DNA: TGTGCCAGTAGTATTACGGGACTAGGAGCCGAGCAGTACTTC

D: TRBD1
V: TRBV25-1
size: .
J: TRBJ2-5
CDR3: CASSAPDRGKTQYF
DNA: TGTGCCAGCAGTGCCCCGGACAGGGGAAAGACCCAGTACTTC

D: TRBD2
V: TRBV19
size: .
J: TRBJ2-1
CDR3: CASSMSGSFQEQFF
DNA: TGTGCCAGTAGTATGAGCGGGAGCTTTCAGGAGCAGTTCTTC

D: .
V: TRBV6-8
size: few
J: TRBJ2-1
CDR3: CASSETPTGKQFF
DNA: TGTGCCAGCAGTGAGACCCCGACTGGGAAGCAGTTCTTC

D: .
V: TRBV11-3
size: .
J: TRBJ2-2
CDR3: CASIPGLLVSGELFF
DNA: TGTGCCAGCATCCCAGGCTTACTTGTTTCCGGGGAGCTGTTTTTT

D: TRBD2
V: TRBV6-8
size: .
J: TRBJ2-5
CDR3: CASREGLAGLYQETQYF
DNA: TGTGCCAGCAGGGAAGGACTAGCGGGGTTGTACCAAGAGACCCAGTACTTC

D: .
V: TRBV28
size: few
J: TRBJ1-1
CDR3: CASSLVQRNTEAFF
DNA: TGTGCCAGCAGTTTAGTACAGAGAAACACTGAAGCTTTCTTT

D: .
V: TRBV6-8
size: few
J: TRBJ1-5
CDR3: CASSFGEQPQHF
DNA: TGTGCCAGCAGTTTCGGGGAACAGCCCCAGCATTTT

D: .
V: TRBV19
size: .
J: TRBJ2-7
CDR3: CASSGAGHRIGEQYF
DNA: TGTGCCAGTAGTGGGGCGGGGCATAGGATCGGCGAGCAGTACTTC

D: TRBD2
V: TRBV11-3
size: medium-sized
J: TRBJ2-5
CDR3: CASSVRLAGVETQYF
DNA: TGTGCCAGCAGCGTACGACTAGCGGGAGTAGAGACCCAGTACTTC

D: TRBD1
V: TRBV6-8
size: few
J: TRBJ2-7
CDR3: CASRRMDRVGYEQYF
DNA: TGTGCCAGCAGGAGGATGGACAGGGTAGGTTACGAGCAGTACTTC

D: TRBD1
V: TRBV28
size: .
J: TRBJ1-2
CDR3: CASTQGAKGYTF
DNA: TGTGCCAGCACACAGGGGGCGAAAGGCTACACCTTC

D: TRBD1
V: TRBV19
size: .
J: TRBJ1-5
CDR3: CASTRRQGNQPQHF
DNA: TGTGCCAGTACCCGTCGACAGGGTAATCAGCCCCAGCATTTT

D: TRBD2
V: TRBV29-1
size: .
J: TRBJ2-5
CDR3: CSVEGGGLAGAQETQYF
DNA: TGCAGCGTTGAAGGGGGTGGACTAGCGGGGGCCCAAGAGACCCAGTACTTC

D: .
V: TRBV11-3
size: medium-sized
J: TRBJ1-1
CDR3: CASSLAGVGTEAFF
DNA: TGTGCCAGCAGCTTGGCGGGGGTGGGCACTGAAGCTTTCTTT

D: .
V: TRBV23-1
size: .
J: TRBJ2-3
CDR3: CASSSKTVPWDTQYF
DNA: TGCGCCAGCAGTTCCAAAACGGTCCCTTGGGATACGCAGTATTTT